This T cell receptor beta chain was obtained from a study of cytomegalovirus exposure and HLA in healthy donors (dated by TCRdb to about 2017). The study in broad terms: An earlier analysis of roughly 500 of the donors reported around 280 Gb of sequence data and 117 million unique TCR beta sequences obtained from roughly 180 million T cells. Typing coverage differed by locus: A, B, C, DRB1 and DQB1 were typed in about 620-630 donors, DQA1 in 500 to 550, DPA1 in some 570, and DPB1 in 450 to 480. The later analysis used no new phenotypic data to find candidate immune exposures, relying instead on TCR beta sequences and their occurrence across donors. Donor age, sex, ethnicity and CMV serostatus were compiled alongside the repertoire data. Approximately 300 gigabases of sequencing data and around 85 million unique TCR sequences made up an early release that covered 500 to 700 HLA-typed donors. HLA typing included class I and class II loci at four-digit resolution. Every repertoire in the discovery cohort had been generated on one and the same sequencing platform. The aim of the study was to test whether cataloging public T cell receptors could identify signatures of past pathogen exposure. High-throughput TCR immunosequencing, statistical association of individual TCRs with disease status, and machine learning were combined to predict cytomegalovirus infection status. A separate validation cohort of about 110 different subjects was used in addition to the 666-subject first cohort. Roughly 5 DR-DQ haplotypes were handled as single units for association and clustering because linkage in the cohort was strong. Across 300 to 500 genotyped donors of the cohort, an average of about 220,000 unique TCR beta nucleotide sequences per donor were sequenced, and roughly 20% of those sequences were non-productive. Among the roughly 400 genotyped donors, roughly 80% belonged to the genetic ancestry cluster associated with self-reported Caucasian donors. A later analysis re-examined previously published TCR beta repertoires from over 500 donors and added high-resolution HLA genotyping to investigate patterns of TCR occurrence. A later genetic analysis used genome-wide SNP genotypes for about 65% of the roughly 670 donors, treating that subset as a discovery cohort. The T cell repertoires of several hundred subjects were profiled by immunosequencing and related to cytomegalovirus serostatus. An earlier analysis of around 540 of the donors applied high-throughput TCR beta sequencing to assess whether each TCR beta V gene segment acted as functional or pseudogenic.

A note on this clone: Its specific antigen is unknown. No quality values exist for individual bases; no much larger clone is one base distant.

The cohort comprised 670 or so healthy bone marrow donors. At the time of sampling, every cohort member was nominally healthy, though immune exposures that went unrecorded were likely present. The donor tested CMV seronegative and was one of the 352 seronegative cohort members. A peripheral blood sample was collected from each donor, and TCR beta sequencing was performed on peripheral blood mononuclear cells. Genomic DNA extraction from the blood cell samples was performed with the Qiagen DNeasy Blood Extraction Kit. The library was produced with the immunoSEQ multiplex PCR assay. For the multiplex PCR, a mixture combining 60 forward primers for TCR Vbeta segments and 13 reverse primers for TCR Jbeta segments was used. The CDR3 region of rearranged TCR beta genes was amplified from genomic DNA by a multiplex PCR assay. The amplified TCR beta libraries were sequenced on the Illumina HiSeq System as 87-base-pair reads. The study's processing was this. A later analysis counted tens of millions of unique TCR beta chains across the 550 to 700 repertoires, and 9 million to 14 million of these chains were shared by at least two donors. Raw reads were error-corrected and collapsed into unique sequences by a nearest-neighbor algorithm in which closely related sequences were merged to remove PCR and sequencing errors. V, D and J gene segments were assigned by aligning CDR3 sequences to IMGT reference sequences. For a sequence to be retained, at least a six-nucleotide match to both a V gene segment and a J gene segment was required. A rearrangement counted as productive if the CDR3 had no stop codons and remained in frame with V and J, and every other rearrangement counted as non-productive. Following IMGT convention, CDR3 was defined as the stretch from the second conserved V-encoded cysteine to the conserved J-encoded phenylalanine. In an earlier analysis of 500 to 650 of the donors, sequences lacking an unambiguous match to a single V gene segment were excluded. In an earlier analysis of several hundred of the donors, V segments were called functional above 56.7% productive rearrangements and were called segregating when the between-donor standard deviation exceeded 5%. A statistical classification framework was built to diagnose cytomegalovirus status from the catalog of TCR beta chain sequences. In a later analysis, TCR nucleotide sequences were compared against IMGT/GENE-DB human TR gene sequences so that V and J genes could be assigned. Using the TCRdist pipeline, a later analysis assigned CDR3 sequences along with most-parsimonious VDJ recombination scenarios. In a later analysis, every TCR beta chain was defined by the combination of its CDR3 amino acid sequence and its V-gene family, and reads without a unique V-gene family were dropped. A later analysis removed roughly 590 highly shared, low-generation-probability nucleotide sequences to deal with suspected cross-contamination and a sequencing artifact. In a later analysis, a clonal expansion index was calculated for each public chain from normalized within-repertoire ranks of inferred template counts. Generation probabilities in a later analysis came from a VDJ recombination model fitted to out-of-frame rearrangements, and those results were checked against IGoR. Hypergeometric tests were used in a later analysis to score TCR-TCR, TCR-HLA and TCR-CMV co-occurrence, with a repertoire-size bias correction applied to the TCR pairs. In a later analysis, false discovery rates were estimated by permuting HLA or CMV assignments 20 times. A later analysis grouped co-occurring TCRs with DBSCAN, adding TCRdist sequence similarity when clustering within HLA-allele-positive subsets. For co-occurrence clustering, repertoires with fewer than 30,000 or more than 120,000 public chains were excluded, along with roughly five repertoires with anomalous nucleotide sharing. TCRdb obtained this table from immuneACCESS and retained in-frame rearrangements with V and J assigned. These tables miss some clones; where compared with another copy, unresolved V genes account for less than half of the shortfall, and the remainder is unexplained. The V and J calls and clone size come from that table; D and trimming were worked out from the DNA. The sample contains about 110,000 clones, about 78% of them found a single time. The top ten clones comprise approximately 1.3% of the sample.

The paper's findings and limits, for the study overall: According to a later analysis, most CMV-associated TCR beta chains appeared to be HLA-restricted, and the HLA associations seemed to be driven largely by CMV exposure. Because the 87-base-pair reads could not distinguish some IMGT-functional V segments, including TRBV6-2 and TRBV6-3, those segments were excluded. Because some donors lacked HLA typing at each locus, the association tests relied only on the typed subset. The study gave a list of roughly 150 TCR beta chains associated with cytomegalovirus. The classifier was reported to diagnose cytomegalovirus status with high specificity and sensitivity in both the original cohort and the validation cohort. According to a later analysis, TCR association rates differed among HLA loci, with DRB1 alleles showing the most associated TCRs and HLA-C alleles showing the fewest. A further reported finding was that TCR beta sequences accurately predicted the HLA-A and HLA-B alleles for most subjects in the first cohort. In a later genetic analysis, a missense DCLRE1C variant was associated with V-gene and J-gene trimming of TCR beta chains, and the association was replicated in an independent cohort. Strong co-occurrence of HLA alleles, especially DR and DQ, made assigning TCR associations to individual alleles difficult. Because counts were too low, roughly 17 rarely observed V segments, including chromosome 9 orphons, were left out of the earlier analysis of some 600 of the donors. In a later analysis, HLA-associated TCR beta chains were found to be more clonally expanded and to have lower generation probabilities than equally common non-associated chains. A later analysis associated about 17,000 TCR beta sequences with specific HLA alleles at a false discovery rate of 0.05. Immune exposure information for the cohort was limited to CMV serostatus. A group of highly shared sequence variants was considered likely to be a technical artifact of the sequencing pipeline. A later analysis reported that several top co-occurrence clusters appeared linked to parvovirus B19, influenza, CMV and Epstein-Barr virus. Most TCR sequences were seen in very few donors, while some public TCRs were found in many individuals. The presence/absence analyses assumed that sequencing depth was roughly uniform across donors, and that assumption may not be true. It was suggested by the authors that the approach could potentially be generalized to other disease states and immunological phenotypes. An earlier analysis of 587 of the donors showed that most TCR beta V segments appeared in productive rearrangements either about 90% or about 30% of the time, which broadly matched IMGT annotations. According to a later genetic analysis, donors in an Asian-associated ancestry cluster had fewer N-insertions in productive TCRs than the roughly 700-donor mean. In vitro tests confirmed that a few of the cytomegalovirus-associated TCR beta chains recognize cytomegalovirus antigens. In this cohort, only TCR beta chains were sequenced, and detectable features were limited by the absence of alpha or paired-chain data. Correlated functional status among segregating V segments might be attributable to linkage disequilibrium, but an unknown experimental factor could not be ruled out.

The CDR1 and CDR2 encoded by the germline V gene are SQVTM and ANQGSEA. CDR3 length: 15 amino acids, cysteine to phenylalanine. Just CDR3 DNA is preserved here, 45 bases in frame from base 1. Trimming takes 2 bases off V and 3 bases off J; junction bases not matched to a gene: 6. This chain joins TRBV29-1 to TRBJ1-2; 10 junctional bases match TRBD1. Sequenced material: PBMCs. This sequence was found in a man aged 25-40 years in good health and CMV-seronegative. The bases read TGCAGCGTTGAATCAGACAGGGGGCATTACTATGGCTACACCTTC. Translated, this is CSVESDRGHYYGYTF.